The entry below describes one T cell receptor (beta chain). The entry originates in a study of blood T cell repertoires in COVID-19. The repertoire was sequenced with immunoSEQ multiplex PCR; TCRdb's copy has only in-frame clones and lacks some. The sample carries more than 300,000 clones, 87% recorded once. This CDR3 contains 13 residues. Germline V lookup: CDR1 MGHRA, CDR2 YSYEKL. V gave up 0 bases and J gave up 5 bases, with 5 bases separating them. During active infection, Seattle patients enrolled and were then monitored through disease. This TCR was recovered from a woman in her twenties or thirties with COVID-19, enrolled during active disease. Material: peripheral blood. The chain links TRBV4-1 to TRBJ1-5; D is perhaps TRBD1 (5 bases). CDR3 nucleotide sequence: TGCGCCAGCAGCCAAGAGACAGATCAGCCCCAGCATTTT. This translates into CASSQETDQPQHF.